This T cell receptor (beta chain) was sequenced in a study of blood T cell repertoires in COVID-19. Across the whole study: Material from acute and convalescent COVID-19 was sourced from the United States, Italy and Spain.

Per the original data handling: Cell counts per sample came from amplifying reference gene primers. TCRdb's table, derived via immunoSEQ multiplex PCR, lists solely in-frame clones and lacks some. The V and J calls and clone size come from that table; D and trimming were worked out from the DNA. Of 140,000 to 150,000 clones listed, approximately 88% are singletons. This CDR3 has 15 residues. Germline assignment: CDR1 MDHEN and CDR2 SYDVKM. V was shortened by 0 bases and J by 3 bases, with 9 bases between the two germline ends. Ages ranged from roughly 18 to 95 years, with residence in about two dozen US areas.

The chain links TRBV28 to TRBJ1-5; a possible D gene is TRBD1 (6 bases). This sequence was found in a woman aged 30 to 39 with acute COVID-19. Sequencing input: PBMCs or T cells enriched from blood (not recorded which). This CDR3 is CASSLWGQVNQPQHF. DNA of the CDR3: TGTGCCAGCAGTTTATGGGGACAAGTCAATCAGCCCCAGCATTTT.